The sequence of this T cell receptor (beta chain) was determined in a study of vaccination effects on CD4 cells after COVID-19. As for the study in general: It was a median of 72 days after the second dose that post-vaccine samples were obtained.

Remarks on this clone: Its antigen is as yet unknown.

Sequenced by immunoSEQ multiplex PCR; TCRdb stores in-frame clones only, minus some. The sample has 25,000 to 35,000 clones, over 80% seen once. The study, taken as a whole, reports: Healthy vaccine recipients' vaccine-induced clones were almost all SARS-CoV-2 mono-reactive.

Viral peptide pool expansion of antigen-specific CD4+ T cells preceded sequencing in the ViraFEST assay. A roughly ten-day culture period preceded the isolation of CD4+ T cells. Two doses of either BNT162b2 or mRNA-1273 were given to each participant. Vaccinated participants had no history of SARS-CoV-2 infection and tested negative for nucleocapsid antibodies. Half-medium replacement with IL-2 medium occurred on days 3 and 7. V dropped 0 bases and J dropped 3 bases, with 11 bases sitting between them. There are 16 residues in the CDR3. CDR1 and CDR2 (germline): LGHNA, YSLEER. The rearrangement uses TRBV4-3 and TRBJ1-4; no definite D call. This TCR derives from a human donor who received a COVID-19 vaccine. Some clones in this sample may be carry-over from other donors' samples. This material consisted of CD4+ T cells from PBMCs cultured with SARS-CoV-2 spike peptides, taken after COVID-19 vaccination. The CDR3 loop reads CASSQDMTFPNEKLFF. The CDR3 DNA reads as TGCGCCAGCAGCCAAGATATGACATTCCCTAATGAAAAACTGTTTTTT.